Below are 5 T cell receptor beta chains sequenced from a single sample in a study of T-cell reconstitution after alpha-beta-depleted transplantation in children. Unique molecular identifiers were incorporated into the prepared TCRbeta library. TCRdb redid the calling of the PCR reads with MiXCR, one entry per CDR3 protein. The data contain a few hundred thousand distinct CDR3 sequences, under 15% of them singletons. The sequences come from PBMCs, mostly from graft donor cells, collected 360 days after TCRalphabeta/CD19-depleted stem cell transplant. The receptors stem from a male patient between 10 and 17 years old who had a stem cell transplant for acute myeloid leukemia, so the T cells may come from the graft donor.

This clonotype has a handful of counts. The rearrangement joins TRBV4-2 to TRBJ2-3; TRBD2 agrees at 7 bases. The V and J ends lost 5 bases and 1 base, in that order; junction bases with no gene match: 12. CDR1 and CDR2 from the germline V gene are LGHNA and YNFKEQ. The CDR3 length is 17 residues. CDR3 nucleotide sequence: TGTGCCAGCAGCGCCTCCTGGGCTAGCGGTCGCACAGATACGCAGTATTTT. Protein product: CASSASWASGRTDTQYF.

In this sample, this clonotype turned up a few times. The chain uses TRBV6-1 and TRBJ2-7, with 12 bases identical to TRBD2. V gave up 6 bases and J gave up 9 bases; unmatched junction bases: 24. CDR1 is MNHNS, CDR2 SASEGT, per germline. CDR3 size: 19 residues. The CDR3 DNA sequence: TGTGCCAGCAGAAGGGACAGGGCCCAGGCTAGCGGGAGGGCCACCGGGCAGTACTTC. This codes for CASRRDRAQASGRATGQYF.

This clonotype was recorded many times. The J gene is TRBJ1-4, the V gene TRBV20-1; TRBD1 matches 8 bases. This CDR3 comprises 15 residues. Germline loops: CDR1 DFQATT, CDR2 SNEGSKA (reference sequence). V shed 0 bases, J shed 6 bases, and the junction held 6 bases outside the gene matches. DNA for the CDR3: TGCAGTGCTAGAGATCAGGGGGCCATACATGAAAAACTGTTTTTT. Amino acid sequence: CSARDQGAIHEKLFF.

The sample holds a few counts of this clonotype. Here the CDR3 DNA reads TGTGCCAGCAGTTACGGGCCTGAGCAGTTCTTC. It yields the protein CASSYGPEQFF. The chain joins TRBV6-5 to TRBJ2-1; no clear D. V was trimmed by 2 bases and J by 9 bases, leaving 5 bases between them. This CDR3 has 11 residues. Per germline, CDR1 MNHEY and CDR2 SVGAGI.

CDR3 protein: CASMPGTLSYEQYF. CDR3 coding DNA: TGTGCCAGCATGCCCGGGACATTATCCTACGAGCAGTACTTC. This rearrangement joins TRBV2 to TRBJ2-7; tentative D call: TRBD1 (6 bases). The CDR3 consists of 14 residues. V lost 7 bases to trimming and J lost 1 base, with 14 bases between them. Germline values: CDR1 SNHLY, CDR2 FYNNEI.